These 3 T cell receptor beta chains were sequenced from one sample in a study of long-term antiretroviral therapy in people with HIV. Sequencing used immunoSEQ v3.0 at survey level. TCRdb keeps only in-frame clones here, not all; method: immunoSEQ multiplex PCR. The sample consists of about 42,000 clones, roughly 86% of them appearing once. Sequenced here: unsorted PBMCs, sampled 0.1 years before starting antiretroviral therapy. These receptors originate from a woman aged 50 to 60 with HIV.

The chain couples TRBV19 to TRBJ2-7; D perhaps matches TRBD2 (6 bases). This CDR3 contains 16 residues. Between the trimmed V and J ends, which lost 5 bases and 7 bases, there was a span of 24 bases. The V gene's germline CDR1 is LNHDA and CDR2 SQIVND (reference sequence). CDR3 residues: CASSPPAPEGFREQYF. CDR3 bases: TGTGCCAGTAGTCCCCCCGCTCCGGAGGGGTTTCGAGAGCAGTACTTC.

The chain employs TRBV7-3 and TRBJ1-1; 7 bases line up with TRBD1. CDR1 and CDR2 (germline): SGHTA, FQGTGA. This CDR3 spans 14 amino acids. V lost 5 bases and J lost 7; bases outside the gene matches: 10. The CDR3 here is CASSPSFGQDEAFF. CDR3 in DNA: TGTGCCAGCAGCCCAAGTTTCGGACAGGATGAAGCTTTCTTT.

V usage is TRBV2 and J usage is TRBJ2-1, with 9 bases that match TRBD2. Germline CDR1 is SNHLY and CDR2 is FYNNEI. This CDR3 comprises 15 residues. V gave up 2 bases and J gave up 5 bases; unmatched junction bases: 4. The CDR3 DNA follows: TGTGCCAGCAGTGAATCCCTAGCGGGGCACAATGAGCAGTTCTTC. It yields the protein CASSESLAGHNEQFF.